This passage covers 5 T cell receptor beta chains from one sample sequenced in a study of Ad26.COV2.S vaccination and SARS-CoV-2 variants. Only in-frame clones appear in the TCRdb table, and some are missing; sequencing was by immunoSEQ multiplex PCR. The table has some 180,000 clones, roughly 85% seen once. The specimen was peripheral blood, collected after recovery from COVID-19. The receptors derive from a human donor who had recovered from COVID-19.

This clone has just one count. The chain combines TRBV10-2 with TRBJ2-7; a possible D gene is TRBD2 (7 bases). Germline V CDR1 and CDR2: WSHSY, SAAADI. The CDR3 is 14 amino acids. Trimming shortened V by 2 bases and J by 3 bases, and 11 bases separated the two germline ends. CDR3 sequence: CASSEAGEGYEQYF. Written as DNA, the CDR3 is TGCGCCAGCAGTGAGGCAGGGGAGGGCTACGAGCAGTACTTC.

The rearrangement links TRBV7-3 to TRBJ1-1, with D possibly matching TRBD1 (5 bases). Deletions cut 5 bases from V and 5 bases from J, with 12 bases between. The CDR3 extends over 13 amino acids. Per germline, CDR1 SGHTA and CDR2 FQGTGA. The CDR3 DNA reads as TGTGCCAGCAGCCCAGGGATTTCGACTGAAGCTTTCTTT. The encoded protein is CASSPGISTEAFF. Based on the CDR3 plus reference TRBV7-3 and TRBJ1-1, the full variable domain is GAGVSQTPSNKVTEKGKYVELRCDPISGHTALYWYRQSLGQGPEFLIYFQGTGAADDSGLPNDRFFAVRPEGSVSTLKIQRTERGDSAVYLCASSPGISTEAFFGQGTRLTVV.

This chain uses TRBV18 with TRBJ1-1; 8 bases are shared with TRBD1. CDR3 length equals 14 residues. V lost 4 bases, J lost 2 bases, and 3 bases stayed unmatched. Per germline, CDR1 KGHSH and CDR2 LQKENI. DNA for the CDR3: TGTGCCAGCTCACTCCAGGGGGCCAACACTGAAGCTTTCTTT. The encoded protein is CASSLQGANTEAFF.

V is TRBV7-7 and J is TRBJ2-2, with 9 bases identical to TRBD2. Germline V gene data show CDR1 as SSHAT and CDR2 as FNYEAQ (reference sequence). CDR3 length: 15 amino acids. Losses at the gene ends were 3 bases for V and 2 bases for J; bases not matched to a gene: 1. CDR3: CASSFLAGNTGELFF. DNA of the CDR3: TGTGCCAGCAGCTTTCTAGCGGGAAACACCGGGGAGCTGTTTTTT. Variable domain in full (rest from reference TRBV7-7 and TRBJ2-2): GAGVSQSPRYKVTKRGQDVTLRCDPISSHATLYWYQQALGQGPEFLTYFNYEAQPDKSGLPSDRFSAERPEGSISTLTIQRTEQRDSAMYRCASSFLAGNTGELFFGEGSRLTVL.

This clone appeared once. The chain joins TRBV12-5 to TRBJ2-5, with D hard to call. Trimming left V 3 bases short and J 4 bases short, with 3 bases between. In germline, CDR1 is LGHNT, CDR2 FRNRAP. CDR3 length: 11 amino acids. The CDR3 spells CASGLVETQYF. As DNA, the CDR3 is TGTGCTAGTGGTTTAGTAGAGACCCAGTACTTC.